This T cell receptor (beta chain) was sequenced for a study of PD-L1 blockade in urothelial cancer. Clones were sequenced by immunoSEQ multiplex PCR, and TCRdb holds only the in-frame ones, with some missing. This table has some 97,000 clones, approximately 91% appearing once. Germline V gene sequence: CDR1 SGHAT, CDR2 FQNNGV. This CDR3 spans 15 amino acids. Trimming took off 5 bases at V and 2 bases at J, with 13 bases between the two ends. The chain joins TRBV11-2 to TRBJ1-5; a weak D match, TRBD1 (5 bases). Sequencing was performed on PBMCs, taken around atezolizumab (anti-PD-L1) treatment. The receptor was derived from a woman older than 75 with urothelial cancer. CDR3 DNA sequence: TGTGCCAGCAGCCCGGGGGGGGTTGGCAATCAGCCCCAGCATTTT. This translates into CASSPGGVGNQPQHF.